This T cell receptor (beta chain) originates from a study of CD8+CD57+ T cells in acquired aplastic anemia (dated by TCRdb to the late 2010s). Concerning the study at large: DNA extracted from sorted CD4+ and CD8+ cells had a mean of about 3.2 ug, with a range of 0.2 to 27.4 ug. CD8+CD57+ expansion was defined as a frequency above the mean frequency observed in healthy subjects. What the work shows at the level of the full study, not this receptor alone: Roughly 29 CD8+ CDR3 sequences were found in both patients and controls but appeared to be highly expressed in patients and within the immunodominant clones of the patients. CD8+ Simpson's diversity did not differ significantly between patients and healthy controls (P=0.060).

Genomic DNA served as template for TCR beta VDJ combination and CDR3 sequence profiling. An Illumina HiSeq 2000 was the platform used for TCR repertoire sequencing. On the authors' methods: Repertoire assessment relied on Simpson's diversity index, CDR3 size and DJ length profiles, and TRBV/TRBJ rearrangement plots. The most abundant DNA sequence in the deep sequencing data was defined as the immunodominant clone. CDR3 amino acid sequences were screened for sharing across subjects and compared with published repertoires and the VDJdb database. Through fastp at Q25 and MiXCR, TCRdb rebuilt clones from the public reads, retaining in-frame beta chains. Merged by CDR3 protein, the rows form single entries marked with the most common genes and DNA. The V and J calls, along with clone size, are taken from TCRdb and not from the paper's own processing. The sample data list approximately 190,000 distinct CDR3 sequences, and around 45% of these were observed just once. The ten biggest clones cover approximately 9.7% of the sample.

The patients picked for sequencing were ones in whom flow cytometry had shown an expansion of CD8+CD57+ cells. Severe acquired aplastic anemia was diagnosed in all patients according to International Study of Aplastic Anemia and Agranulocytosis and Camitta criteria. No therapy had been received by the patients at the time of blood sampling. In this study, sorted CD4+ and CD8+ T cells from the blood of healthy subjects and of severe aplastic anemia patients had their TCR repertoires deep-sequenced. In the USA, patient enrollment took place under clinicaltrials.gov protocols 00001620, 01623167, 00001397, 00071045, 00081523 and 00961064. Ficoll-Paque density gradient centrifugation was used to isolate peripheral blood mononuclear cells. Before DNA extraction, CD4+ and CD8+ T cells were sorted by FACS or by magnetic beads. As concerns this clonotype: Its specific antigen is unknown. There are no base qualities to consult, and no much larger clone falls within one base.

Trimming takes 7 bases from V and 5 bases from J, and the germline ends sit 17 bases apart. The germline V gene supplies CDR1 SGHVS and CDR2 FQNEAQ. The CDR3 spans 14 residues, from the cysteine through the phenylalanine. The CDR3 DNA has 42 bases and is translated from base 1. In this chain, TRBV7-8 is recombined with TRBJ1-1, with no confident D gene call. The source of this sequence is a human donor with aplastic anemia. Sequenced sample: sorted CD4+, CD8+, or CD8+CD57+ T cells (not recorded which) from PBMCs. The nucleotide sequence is TGTGCCAGCAACCGACCTGAAATAGGGACTGAAGCTTTCTTT. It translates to CASNRPEIGTEAFF.